This TCR beta chain was recorded in a study of CD8+CD57+ T cells in acquired aplastic anemia. Study-wide background: An average of roughly 3.2 ug of DNA was obtained from sorted CD4+ and CD8+ cells.

For sequencing, patients were chosen who had shown expansion of CD8+CD57+ cells by flow cytometry. This clonotype was seen more than once but under ten times. The TCR beta profiling, which covered VDJ combination and CDR3 sequence, was carried out using genomic DNA as the template. TCRdb analysed the reads with MiXCR anew, one entry per CDR3 protein. In the table there are under 200,000 distinct CDR3 sequences, approximately 44% of which are singletons. Germline V gene lookup returns CDR1 SGHVS and CDR2 FQNEAQ. V lost 5 bases to trimming and J lost 5 bases; unmatched junction nucleotides: 1. CDR3 size: 13 residues.

The gene calls are TRBV7-8 and TRBJ2-3, with 10 bases identical to TRBD2. The sequenced sample consisted of sorted CD4+, CD8+, or CD8+CD57+ T cells (not recorded which) from PBMCs. This clonotype was obtained from a human donor with aplastic anemia. In DNA, the CDR3 is TGTGCCAGCAGCCGGACTAGCGGAGATACGCAGTATTTT. This gives the protein CASSRTSGDTQYF. Full variable domain (rest looked up from reference TRBV7-8 and TRBJ2-3): GAGVSQSPRYKVAKRGQDVALRCDPISGHVSLFWYQQALGQGPEFLTYFQNEAQLDKSGLPSDRFFAERPEGSVSTLKIQRTQQEDSAVYLCASSRTSGDTQYFGPGTRLTVL.